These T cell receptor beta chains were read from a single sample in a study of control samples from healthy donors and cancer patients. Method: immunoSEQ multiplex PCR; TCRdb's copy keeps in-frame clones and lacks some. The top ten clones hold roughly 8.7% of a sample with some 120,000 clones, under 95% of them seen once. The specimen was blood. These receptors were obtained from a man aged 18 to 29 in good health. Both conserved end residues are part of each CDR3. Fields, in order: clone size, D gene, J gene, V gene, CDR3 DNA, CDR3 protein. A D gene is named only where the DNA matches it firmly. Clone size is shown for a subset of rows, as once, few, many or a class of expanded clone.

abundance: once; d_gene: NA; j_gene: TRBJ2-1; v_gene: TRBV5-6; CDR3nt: TGTGCCAGCAGCTTGACGGGGGCTAACGTCAATGAGCAGTTCTTC; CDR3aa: CASSLTGANVNEQFF
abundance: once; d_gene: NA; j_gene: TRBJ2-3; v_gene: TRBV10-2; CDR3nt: TGCGCCAGCAGTGCTGTACCAGATACGCAGTATTTT; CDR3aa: CASSAVPDTQYF
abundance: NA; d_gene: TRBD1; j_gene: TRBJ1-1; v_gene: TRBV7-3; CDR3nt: TGTGCCAGCAGCTTCGGACAGGGGACTGAAGCTTTCTTT; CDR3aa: CASSFGQGTEAFF
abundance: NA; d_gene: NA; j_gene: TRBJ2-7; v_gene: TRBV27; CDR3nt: TGTGCCAGCAGTTTAACTCGGCGGGGCGAGCAGTACTTC; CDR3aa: CASSLTRRGEQYF
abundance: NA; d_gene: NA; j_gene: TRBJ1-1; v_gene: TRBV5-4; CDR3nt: TGTGCCAGCAGCTCGTCGTCGAACACTGAAGCTTTCTTT; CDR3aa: CASSSSSNTEAFF
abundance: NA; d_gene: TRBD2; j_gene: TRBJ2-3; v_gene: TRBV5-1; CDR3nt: TGCGCCAGCAGCTCCTTGACTAGCGGGGGGGCTAGCACAGATACGCAGTATTTT; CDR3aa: CASSSLTSGGASTDTQYF
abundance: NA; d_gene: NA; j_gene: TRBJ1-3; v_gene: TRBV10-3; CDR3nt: TGTGCCATCAGTGAGTCGTTAGAAACCGGACGGAACACCATATATTTT; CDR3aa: CAISESLETGRNTIYF
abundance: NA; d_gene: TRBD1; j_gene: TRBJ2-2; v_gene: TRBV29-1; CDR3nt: TGCGGAGGAACCGGGACAGCCACCACCGGGGAACTGTTTTTT; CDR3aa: CGGTGTATTGELFF
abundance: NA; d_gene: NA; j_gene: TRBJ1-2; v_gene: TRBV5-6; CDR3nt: TGTGCCAGCAGCACGGGCAATTATGGCTACACCTTC; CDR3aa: CASSTGNYGYTF
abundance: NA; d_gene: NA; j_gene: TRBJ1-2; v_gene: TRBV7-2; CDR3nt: TGTGCCAGCAACCTTGGAGGGAAGGGGGTAGGCTACACCTTC; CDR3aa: CASNLGGKGVGYTF
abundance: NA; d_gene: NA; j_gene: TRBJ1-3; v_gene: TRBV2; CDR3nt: TGTGCCAGCAGTGAACTGGCAGGGCTGGAGAACACCATATATTTT; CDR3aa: CASSELAGLENTIYF
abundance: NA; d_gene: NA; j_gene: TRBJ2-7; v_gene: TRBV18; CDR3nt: TGTGCCAGCTCATTCGGGAACAGCTACGAGCAGTACTTC; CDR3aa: CASSFGNSYEQYF
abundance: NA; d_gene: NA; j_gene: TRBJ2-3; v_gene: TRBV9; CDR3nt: TGTGCCAGCAGCGCGGGACTTATAACAGATACGCAGTATTTT; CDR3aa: CASSAGLITDTQYF
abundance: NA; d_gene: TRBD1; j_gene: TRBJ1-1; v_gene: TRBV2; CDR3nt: TGTGCCAGCAGGGTGGACAGGGTCTCCACTGAAGCTTTCTTT; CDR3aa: CASRVDRVSTEAFF
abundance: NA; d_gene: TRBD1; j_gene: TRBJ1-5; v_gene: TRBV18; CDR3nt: TGTGCCAGCTCACCGGGGGGACAGCCCGATCAGCCCCAGCATTTT; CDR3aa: CASSPGGQPDQPQHF
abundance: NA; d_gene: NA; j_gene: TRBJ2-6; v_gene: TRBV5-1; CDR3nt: TGCGCCAGCAGCTCCCTCAGGTGGGCCAACGTCCTGACTTTC; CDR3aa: CASSSLRWANVLTF
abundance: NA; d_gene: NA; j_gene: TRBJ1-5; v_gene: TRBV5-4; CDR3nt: TGTGCCAGCAGCTTGCCAGGCAATCAGCCCCAGCATTTT; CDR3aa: CASSLPGNQPQHF
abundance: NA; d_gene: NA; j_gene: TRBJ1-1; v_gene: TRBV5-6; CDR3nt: TGTGCCAGCAGCTTGGCAGGGCGCGAAGCTTTCTTT; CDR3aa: CASSLAGREAFF
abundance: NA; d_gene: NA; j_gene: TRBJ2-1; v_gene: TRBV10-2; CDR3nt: TGCGCCAGCAGCGAGGGCAATGAGCAGTTCTTC; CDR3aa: CASSEGNEQFF
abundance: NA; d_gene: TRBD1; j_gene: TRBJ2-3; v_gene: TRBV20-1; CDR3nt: TGCAGTGCTAGCCGGGACAGGGCTTCGTATTTT; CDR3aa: CSASRDRASYF
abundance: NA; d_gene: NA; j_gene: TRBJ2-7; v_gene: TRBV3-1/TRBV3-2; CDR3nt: TGTGCCAGCAGCCAAGCCGGGACCGGCTACGAGCAGTACTTC; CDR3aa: CASSQAGTGYEQYF
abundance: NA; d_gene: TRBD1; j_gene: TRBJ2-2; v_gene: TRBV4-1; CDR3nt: TGCGCCAGCAGCCAAGAAGGGGGCTACACCGGGGAGCTGTTTTTT; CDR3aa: CASSQEGGYTGELFF